A single T cell receptor beta chain is shown here with its context. The use of genomic DNA as template underpinned the TCR beta VDJ and CDR3 profiling. TCRdb itself ran the reads through MiXCR, one entry per CDR3 protein. The sample lists 200,000 or so distinct CDR3 sequences, about 64% seen once, with around 46% in the top ten. Germline V lookup: CDR1 LNHDA, CDR2 SQIVND (reference sequence). The CDR3 loop spans 14 amino acids. V lost 3 bases and J lost 0, with 9 bases in between. These data are taken from a study of CD8+CD57+ T cells in acquired aplastic anemia. Study-wide context: DNA recovered from sorted CD4+ and CD8+ cells had a mean of around 3.3 ug.

The rearrangement uses TRBV19 and TRBJ2-7; D gene unclear. The material sequenced was sorted CD4+, CD8+, or CD8+CD57+ T cells (not recorded which) from PBMCs. This clonotype was obtained from a human donor with severe aplastic anemia or a healthy control (not recorded which). Written as DNA, the CDR3 is TGTGCCAGTAGTATTACCAGCAGCTCCTACGAGCAGTACTTC. Its translation: CASSITSSSYEQYF.